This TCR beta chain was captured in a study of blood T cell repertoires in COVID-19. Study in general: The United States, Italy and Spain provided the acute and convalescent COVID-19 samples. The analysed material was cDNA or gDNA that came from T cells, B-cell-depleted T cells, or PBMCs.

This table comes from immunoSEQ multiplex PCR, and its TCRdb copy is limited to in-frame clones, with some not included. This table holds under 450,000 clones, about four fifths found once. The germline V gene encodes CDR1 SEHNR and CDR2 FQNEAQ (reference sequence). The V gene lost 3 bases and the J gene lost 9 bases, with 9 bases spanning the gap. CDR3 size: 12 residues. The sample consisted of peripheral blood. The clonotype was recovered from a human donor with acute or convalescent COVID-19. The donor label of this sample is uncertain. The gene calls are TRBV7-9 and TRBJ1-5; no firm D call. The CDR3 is CASSFGRAPQHF. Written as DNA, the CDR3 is TGTGCCAGCAGCTTTGGGAGGGCGCCCCAGCATTTT. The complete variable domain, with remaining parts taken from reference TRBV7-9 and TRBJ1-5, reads DTGVSQNPRHKITKRGQNVTFRCDPISEHNRLYWYRQTLGQGPEFLTYFQNEAQLEKSRLLSDRFSAERPKGSFSTLEIQRTEQGDSAMYLCASSFGRAPQHFGDGTRLSIL.